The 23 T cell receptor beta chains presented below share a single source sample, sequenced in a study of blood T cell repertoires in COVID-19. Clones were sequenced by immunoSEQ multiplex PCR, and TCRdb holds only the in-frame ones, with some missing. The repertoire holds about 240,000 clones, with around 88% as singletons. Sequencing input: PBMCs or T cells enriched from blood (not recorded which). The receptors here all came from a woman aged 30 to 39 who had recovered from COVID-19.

The CDR3 nucleotides read TGTGCCAGCAGCTCCGGACTAGCTACCTACGAGCAGTACTTC. It translates to CASSSGLATYEQYF. The chain recombines TRBV7-2 with TRBJ2-7, with 8 bases that match TRBD2. Trimming cost V 4 bases and J 2 bases; bases outside gene matches: 4. The CDR3 runs to 14 residues. In germline, CDR1 is SGHTA, CDR2 FQGNSA. The full variable domain, its missing parts supplied by reference TRBV7-2 and TRBJ2-7, is GAGVSQSPSNKVTEKGKDVELRCDPISGHTALYWYRQSLGQGLEFLIYFQGNSAPDKSGLPSDRFSAERTGGSVSTLTIQRTQQEDSAVYLCASSSGLATYEQYFGPGTRLTVT.

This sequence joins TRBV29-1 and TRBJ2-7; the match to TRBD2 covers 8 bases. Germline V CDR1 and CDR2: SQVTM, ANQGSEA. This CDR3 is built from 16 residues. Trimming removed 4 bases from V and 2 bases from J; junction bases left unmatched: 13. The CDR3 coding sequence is TGCAGCGTTGTGGCCAGCGGGAGAGTAGCAACCTACGAGCAGTACTTC. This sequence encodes CSVVASGRVATYEQYF.

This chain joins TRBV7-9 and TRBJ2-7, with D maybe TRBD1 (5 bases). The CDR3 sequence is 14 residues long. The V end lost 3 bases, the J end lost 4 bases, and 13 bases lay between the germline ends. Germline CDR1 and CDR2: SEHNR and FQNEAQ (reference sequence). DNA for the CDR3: TGTGCCAGCAGCTTGGGGCCCACCGCTTACGAGCAGTACTTC. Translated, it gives CASSLGPTAYEQYF.

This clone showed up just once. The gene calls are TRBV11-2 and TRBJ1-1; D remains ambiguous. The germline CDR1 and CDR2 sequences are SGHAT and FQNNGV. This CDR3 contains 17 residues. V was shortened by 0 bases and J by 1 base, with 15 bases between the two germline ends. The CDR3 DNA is TGTGCCAGCAGCTTAGATGCAGCTGGAGGACCGAACACTGAAGCTTTCTTT. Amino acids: CASSLDAAGGPNTEAFF.

The CDR3 protein is CATSDFRTGRAEELFF. The CDR3 DNA sequence: TGTGCCACCAGTGATTTCCGGACAGGGAGGGCTGAGGAGCTGTTTTTT. V and J are TRBV24-1 and TRBJ2-2; maybe TRBD1 (8 bases). Germline values: CDR1 KGHDR, CDR2 SFDVKD. Trimming took off 1 base at V and 10 bases at J, with 18 bases between the two ends. This CDR3 spans 16 amino acids.

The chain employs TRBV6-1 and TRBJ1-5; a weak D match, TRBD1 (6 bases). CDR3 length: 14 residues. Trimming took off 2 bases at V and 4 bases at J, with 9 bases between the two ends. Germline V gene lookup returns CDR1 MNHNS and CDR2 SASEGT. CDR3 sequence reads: CASSEQGWNQPQHF. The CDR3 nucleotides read TGTGCCAGCAGTGAACAGGGGTGGAATCAGCCCCAGCATTTT.

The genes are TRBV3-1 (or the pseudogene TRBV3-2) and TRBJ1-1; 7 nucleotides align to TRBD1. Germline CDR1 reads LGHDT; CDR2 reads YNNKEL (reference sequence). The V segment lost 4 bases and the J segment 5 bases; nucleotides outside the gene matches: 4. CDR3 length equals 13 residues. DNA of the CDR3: TGTGCCAGCAGCCCAACAGGGGAGACTGAAGCTTTCTTT. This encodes CASSPTGETEAFF.

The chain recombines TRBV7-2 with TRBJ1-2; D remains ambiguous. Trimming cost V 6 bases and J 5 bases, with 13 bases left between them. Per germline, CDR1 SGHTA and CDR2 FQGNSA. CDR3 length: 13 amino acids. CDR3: CASSRTATYGYTF. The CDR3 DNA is TGTGCCAGCAGTCGGACTGCTACGTATGGCTACACCTTC.

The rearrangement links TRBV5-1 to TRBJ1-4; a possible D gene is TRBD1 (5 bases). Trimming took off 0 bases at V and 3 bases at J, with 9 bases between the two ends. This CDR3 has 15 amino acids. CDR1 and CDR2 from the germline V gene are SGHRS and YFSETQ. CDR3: CASSLEGLANEKLFF. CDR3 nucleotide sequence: TGCGCCAGCAGCTTGGAGGGGCTTGCTAATGAAAAACTGTTTTTT.

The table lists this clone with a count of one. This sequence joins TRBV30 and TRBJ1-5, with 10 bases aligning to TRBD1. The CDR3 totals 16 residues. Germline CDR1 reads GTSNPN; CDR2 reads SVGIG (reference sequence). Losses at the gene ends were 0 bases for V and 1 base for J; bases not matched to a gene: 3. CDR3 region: CAWSVLGQGSNQPQHF. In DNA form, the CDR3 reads TGTGCCTGGAGTGTACTGGGACAGGGGAGCAATCAGCCCCAGCATTTT.

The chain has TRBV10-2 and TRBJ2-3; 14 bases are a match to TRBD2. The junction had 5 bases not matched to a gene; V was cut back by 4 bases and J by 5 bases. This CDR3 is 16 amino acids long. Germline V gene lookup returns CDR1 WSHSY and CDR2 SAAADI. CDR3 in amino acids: CASSGGLAGAVDTQYF. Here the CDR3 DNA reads TGCGCCAGCAGTGGGGGACTAGCGGGAGCCGTAGATACGCAGTATTTT.

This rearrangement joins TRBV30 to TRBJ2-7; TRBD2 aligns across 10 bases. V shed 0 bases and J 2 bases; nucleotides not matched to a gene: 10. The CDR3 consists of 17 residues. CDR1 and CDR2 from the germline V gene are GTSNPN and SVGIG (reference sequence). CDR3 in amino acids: CAWSVGLAGVKAYEQYF. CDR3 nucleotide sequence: TGTGCCTGGAGTGTGGGGCTAGCGGGAGTAAAAGCCTACGAGCAGTACTTC.

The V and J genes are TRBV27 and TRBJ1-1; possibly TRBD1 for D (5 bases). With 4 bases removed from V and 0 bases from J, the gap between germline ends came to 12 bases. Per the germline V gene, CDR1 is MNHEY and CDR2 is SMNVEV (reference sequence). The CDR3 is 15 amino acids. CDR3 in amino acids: CASSSQQVMNTEAFF. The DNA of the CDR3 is TGTGCCAGCAGTTCCCAACAGGTTATGAACACTGAAGCTTTCTTT.

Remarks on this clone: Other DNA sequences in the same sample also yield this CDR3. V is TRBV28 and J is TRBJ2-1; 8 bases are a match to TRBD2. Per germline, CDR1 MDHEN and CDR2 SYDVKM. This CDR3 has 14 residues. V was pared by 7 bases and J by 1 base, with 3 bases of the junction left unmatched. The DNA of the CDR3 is TGTGCCAGCACCCCGGGAGGGTCCTACAATGAGCAGTTCTTC. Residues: CASTPGGSYNEQFF.

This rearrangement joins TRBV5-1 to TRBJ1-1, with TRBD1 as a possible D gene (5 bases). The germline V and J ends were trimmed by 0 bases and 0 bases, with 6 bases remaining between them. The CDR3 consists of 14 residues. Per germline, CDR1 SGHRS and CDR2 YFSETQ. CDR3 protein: CASSLEGVNTEAFF. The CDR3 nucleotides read TGCGCCAGCAGCTTGGAAGGGGTGAACACTGAAGCTTTCTTT.

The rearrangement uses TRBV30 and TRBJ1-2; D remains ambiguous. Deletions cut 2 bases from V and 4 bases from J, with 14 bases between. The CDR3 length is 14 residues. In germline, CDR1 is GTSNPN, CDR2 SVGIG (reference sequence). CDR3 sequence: CAWSLNTGGYGYTF. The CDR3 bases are TGTGCCTGGAGTCTAAACACCGGAGGCTATGGCTACACCTTC.

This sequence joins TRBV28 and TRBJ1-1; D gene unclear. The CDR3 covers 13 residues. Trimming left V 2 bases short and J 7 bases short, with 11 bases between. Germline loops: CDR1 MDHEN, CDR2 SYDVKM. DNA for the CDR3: TGTGCCAGCAGTTTAGGTTTCGAGCTTGAAGCTTTCTTT. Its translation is CASSLGFELEAFF.

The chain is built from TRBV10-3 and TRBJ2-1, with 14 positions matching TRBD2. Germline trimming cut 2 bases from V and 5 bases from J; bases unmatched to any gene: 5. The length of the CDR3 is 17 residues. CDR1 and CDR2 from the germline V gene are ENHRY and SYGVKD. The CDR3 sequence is CAISETGLAGGNNEQFF. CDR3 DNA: TGTGCCATCAGTGAGACAGGACTAGCGGGAGGCAACAATGAGCAGTTCTTC.

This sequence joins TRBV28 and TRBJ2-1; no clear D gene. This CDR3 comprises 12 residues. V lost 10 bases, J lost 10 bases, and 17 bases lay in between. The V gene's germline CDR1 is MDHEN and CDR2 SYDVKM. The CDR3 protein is CATCQLDREQFF. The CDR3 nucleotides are TGTGCCACCTGCCAATTAGATCGAGAGCAGTTCTTC.

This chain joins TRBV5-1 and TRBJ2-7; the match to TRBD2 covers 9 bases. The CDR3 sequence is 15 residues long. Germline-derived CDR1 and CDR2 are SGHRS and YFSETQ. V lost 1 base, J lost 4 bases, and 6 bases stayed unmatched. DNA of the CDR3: TGCGCCAGCAGCTTGCTTAGCGGGAGTGTATACGAGCAGTACTTC. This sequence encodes CASSLLSGSVYEQYF.

The CDR3 sequence is CASSLPGQRYTDTQYF. The CDR3 coding sequence is TGTGCCAGCAGCTTACCGGGACAGAGATACACAGATACGCAGTATTTT. The chain is built from TRBV5-8 and TRBJ2-3, with 7 bases that match TRBD1. This CDR3 comprises 16 residues. J was trimmed by 2 bases and V by 2 bases; bases with no gene match: 8. Germline CDR1 SGHTS, CDR2 YDEGEE.

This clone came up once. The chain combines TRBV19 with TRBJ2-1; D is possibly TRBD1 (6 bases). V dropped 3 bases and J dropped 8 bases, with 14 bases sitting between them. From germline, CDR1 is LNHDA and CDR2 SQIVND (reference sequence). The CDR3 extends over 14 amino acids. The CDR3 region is CASSIAQGRYEQFF. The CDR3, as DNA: TGTGCCAGTAGTATTGCCCAGGGGCGATATGAGCAGTTCTTC.

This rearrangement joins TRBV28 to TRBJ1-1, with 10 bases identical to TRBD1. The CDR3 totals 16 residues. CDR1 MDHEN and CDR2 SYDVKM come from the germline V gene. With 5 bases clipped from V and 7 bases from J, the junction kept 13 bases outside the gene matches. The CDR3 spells CASSIGTGDFLGEAFF. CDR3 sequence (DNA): TGTGCCAGCAGTATCGGGACAGGGGATTTCCTGGGTGAAGCTTTCTTT.